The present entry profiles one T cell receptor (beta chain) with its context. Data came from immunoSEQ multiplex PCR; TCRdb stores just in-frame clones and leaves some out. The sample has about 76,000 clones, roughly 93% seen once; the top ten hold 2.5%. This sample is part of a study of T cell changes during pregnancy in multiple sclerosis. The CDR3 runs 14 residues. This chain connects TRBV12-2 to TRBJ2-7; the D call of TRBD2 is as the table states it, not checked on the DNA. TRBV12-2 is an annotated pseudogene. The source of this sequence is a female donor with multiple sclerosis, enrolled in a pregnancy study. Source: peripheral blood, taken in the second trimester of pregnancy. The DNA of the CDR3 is TGTGCAAGTCGCTACATCGGGACTCCCTACGAGCAGTACTTC. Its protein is CASRYIGTPYEQYF.